The 27 T cell receptor beta chains below all came from one sample that was sequenced in a study of Ad26.COV2.S vaccination and SARS-CoV-2 variants (dated by TCRdb to about 2021). What this sample's time point label stands for: individuals recovered from natural SARS-CoV-2 infection. The library was generated by the immunoSEQ multiplex PCR assay. Here the immuneACCESS table is served through TCRdb, limited to in-frame sequences with V and J called. Missing clones are a known gap in these copies; in checked studies unresolved V genes cover under half, and the rest lacks a known reason. The sample records about 98,000 clones, about 78% of which are singletons. The top ten hold 17% of the sample. This material consisted of peripheral blood, taken after recovery from COVID-19. These TCRs come from a human donor who had recovered from COVID-19.

The chain has TRBV10-3 and TRBJ1-1, with a possible D match to TRBD1 (6 bases). This CDR3 has 15 amino acids. V gave up 7 bases and J gave up 1 base, with 16 bases separating them. The V gene's germline CDR1 is ENHRY and CDR2 SYGVKD. This CDR3 reads CAITPTGHANTEAFF. CDR3 DNA sequence: TGTGCCATCACCCCCACGGGACACGCGAACACTGAAGCTTTCTTT.

This chain uses TRBV30 with TRBJ1-5; 7 nucleotides align to TRBD1. Trimming took 5 bases from V and 7 from J; bases not matched to a gene: 8. Germline CDR1 GTSNPN, CDR2 SVGIG (reference sequence). The CDR3 has 13 amino acids. Here the CDR3 reads CAWGPGGNQPQHF. CDR3 nucleotide sequence: TGTGCCTGGGGTCCAGGGGGGAACCAGCCCCAGCATTTT.

This chain uses TRBV7-9 with TRBJ1-2; D gene unclear. The germline V and J ends were trimmed by 6 bases and 4 bases, with 12 bases remaining between them. This CDR3 has 13 residues. Germline CDR1 SEHNR, CDR2 FQNEAQ (reference sequence). The CDR3 bases are TGTGCCAGCAGTCGAGAACCAATCTATGGCTACACCTTC. It is translated as CASSREPIYGYTF. The full variable domain, with the rest looked up from reference TRBV7-9 and TRBJ1-2, is DTGVSQNPRHKITKRGQNVTFRCDPISEHNRLYWYRQTLGQGPEFLTYFQNEAQLEKSRLLSDRFSAERPKGSFSTLEIQRTEQGDSAMYLCASSREPIYGYTFGSGTRLTVV.

V is TRBV11-3 and J is TRBJ2-2, with 8 nucleotides matching TRBD1. Germline CDR1 SGHNT, CDR2 YENEEA. V gave up 1 base and J gave up 1 base; unmatched junction bases: 2. This CDR3 has 16 amino acids. DNA of the CDR3: TGTGCCAGCAGCTTAGGTGGACAGGGGAACACCGGGGAGCTGTTTTTT. Its translation is CASSLGGQGNTGELFF.

V usage is TRBV11-2 and J usage is TRBJ2-3, with 11 bases lining up with TRBD2. Germline V lookup: CDR1 SGHAT, CDR2 FQNNGV. The CDR3 loop spans 16 amino acids. Trimming cost V 1 base and J 4 bases; bases outside gene matches: 4. CDR3 nucleotide sequence: TGTGCCAGCAGCTTAGGGACTAGCGGGCCCGCAGATACGCAGTATTTT. This gives the protein CASSLGTSGPADTQYF.

The CDR3 DNA reads as TGTGCCAGCAGCTTGGGGGGGAACTATGGCTACACCTTC. Its protein is CASSLGGNYGYTF. The chain links TRBV5-4 to TRBJ1-2; possible D gene TRBD1, 5 bases. The V end was cut by 0 bases, the J end by 2 bases, with 5 bases between. This CDR3 comprises 13 residues. Germline V gene sequence: CDR1 SGHNT, CDR2 YYREEE (reference sequence).

The chain employs TRBV28 and TRBJ1-6; TRBD1 aligns across 10 bases. CDR1 MDHEN and CDR2 SYDVKM come from the germline V gene. Trimming cost V 4 bases and J 7 bases; bases outside gene matches: 16. This CDR3 is 19 amino acids long. The CDR3 region has the DNA TGTGCCAGCAGTTCTCTCGCCGGGACAGGGGTTGTGAAGAATTCACCCCTCCACTTT. Its translation is CASSSLAGTGVVKNSPLHF.

V and J are TRBV7-2 and TRBJ2-1, with D possibly TRBD1 on 6 matching bases. Germline V CDR1 and CDR2: SGHTA, FQGNSA. Trimming cost V 5 bases and J 9 bases, with 20 bases left between them. The CDR3 runs to 15 residues. CDR3 DNA sequence: TGTGCCAGCAGCGCCACACCCATACAGGGCCGTGAGCAGTTCTTC. Translated, it gives CASSATPIQGREQFF.

The rearrangement uses TRBV6-2 or TRBV6-3 and TRBJ2-3; the match to TRBD2 covers 7 bases. In germline, CDR1 is MNHEY, CDR2 SVGEGT. Germline trimming cut 5 bases from V and 5 bases from J; bases unmatched to any gene: 7. CDR3 length: 14 amino acids. In DNA, the CDR3 is TGTGCCAGCAGTCTCGGACTAGTTGGAGATACGCAGTATTTT. Its translation: CASSLGLVGDTQYF.

The CDR3 protein is CASSDDGTVGFSNQPQHF. The CDR3 nucleotides are TGTGCCAGCAGTGATGATGGGACAGTAGGTTTTAGCAATCAGCCCCAGCATTTT. This chain connects TRBV2 to TRBJ1-5; TRBD1 agrees at 7 bases. Germline V lookup: CDR1 SNHLY, CDR2 FYNNEI. Losses at the gene ends were 3 bases for V and 0 bases for J; bases not matched to a gene: 11. The CDR3 loop spans 18 amino acids.

CDR3 sequence reads: CASSKEGRGRGLGEKLFF. CDR3 in DNA: TGTGCCAGCAGCAAAGAGGGAAGGGGGCGCGGGTTAGGCGAAAAACTGTTTTTT. V gene TRBV21-1 combines with J gene TRBJ1-4; the DNA was not used to check the table's D call, TRBD1. TRBV21-1 is given as a pseudogene. The CDR3 consists of 18 residues.

The count of this clone is one. Here the CDR3 DNA reads TGTGCCAGCAGCTTGAGGAAAACCTACAATGAGCAGTTCTTC. Translating gives CASSLRKTYNEQFF. V usage is TRBV5-5 and J usage is TRBJ2-1, with D unresolved. The V end lost 1 base, the J end lost 2 bases, and 7 bases lay between the germline ends. Germline loops: CDR1 SGHKS, CDR2 YYEKEE (reference sequence). This CDR3 has 14 amino acids.

With regard to this clone: Its ends do not fully match the called genes, so a read error is possible. This sequence joins TRBV19 and TRBJ2-7, with D perhaps matching TRBD1 (5 bases). CDR1 and CDR2 from the germline V gene are LNHDA and SQIVND (reference sequence). The CDR3 runs 13 residues. DNA for the CDR3: TGTGCCAGTAGTATAGACCCTAGGGGCGAGCAGTGCTTC. Its translation: CASSIDPRGEQCF.

The chain is built from TRBV19 and TRBJ2-3; D uncertain. Germline assignment: CDR1 LNHDA and CDR2 SQIVND (reference sequence). The CDR3 contains 14 residues. Trimming shortened V by 6 bases and J by 2 bases, and 12 bases separated the two germline ends. The chain's CDR3 is CASSIQVNTDTQYF. The CDR3 nucleotides read TGTGCCAGTAGCATCCAGGTCAACACAGATACGCAGTATTTT.

V is TRBV6-5 and J is TRBJ1-4; D ambiguous. The CDR3 covers 14 residues. V was clipped by 5 bases and J by 5 bases, with 12 bases between them. Germline V gene lookup returns CDR1 MNHEY and CDR2 SVGAGI. Here the CDR3 DNA reads TGTGCCAGCAGTCTTAGTTCCGCGAATGAAAAACTGTTTTTT. Protein product: CASSLSSANEKLFF.

The rearrangement joins TRBV9 to TRBJ2-3, with TRBD2 matching 14 bases. The germline gives CDR1 SGDLS, CDR2 YYNGEE. V was pared by 0 bases and J by 2 bases, with 23 bases of the junction left unmatched. There are 24 residues in the CDR3. CDR3 DNA: TGTGCCAGCAGCGTAGACCCTCTTCGCGGACTAGCGGGGGGACTCATAAAAAACACAGATACGCAGTATTTT. Translated: CASSVDPLRGLAGGLIKNTDTQYF.

This rearrangement joins TRBV11-2 to TRBJ1-4; D is undetermined. Germline assignment: CDR1 SGHAT and CDR2 FQNNGV. The CDR3 is made up of 18 amino acids. V lost 3 bases and J 8 bases, leaving 25 bases between the germline ends. CDR3 bases: TGTGCCAGCAGCTTTGGACCTTCCCTCGGCAACAATGGGGAAAAACTGTTTTTT. It codes for CASSFGPSLGNNGEKLFF.

J is TRBJ2-1 and V is TRBV3-1 (or the pseudogene TRBV3-2); D remains ambiguous. CDR1 and CDR2 from the germline V gene are LGHDT and YNNKEL (reference sequence). This CDR3 has 15 residues. The V end was cut by 0 bases, the J end by 7 bases, with 13 bases between. The CDR3 DNA sequence: TGTGCCAGCAGCCAAGATACGGTCATAAGGAATGAGCAGTTCTTC. This encodes CASSQDTVIRNEQFF.

This rearrangement joins TRBV9 to TRBJ2-3; no definite D call. Per the germline V gene, CDR1 is SGDLS and CDR2 is YYNGEE. The V gene lost 2 bases and the J gene lost 6 bases, with 13 bases spanning the gap. This CDR3 spans 14 amino acids. CDR3 region: CASSVRLPADTQYF. In nucleotides, the CDR3 is TGTGCCAGCAGCGTCCGCCTCCCGGCGGATACGCAGTATTTT.

The chain carries TRBV27 and TRBJ1-2; D is possibly TRBD1 (5 bases). Between the trimmed V and J ends, which lost 6 bases and 3 bases, there was a span of 17 bases. CDR3 size: 15 residues. Germline values: CDR1 MNHEY, CDR2 SMNVEV (reference sequence). For the CDR3, the DNA is TGTGCCAGCAGCCCAGATTTGGGGGGATACTATGGCTACACCTTC. Residues: CASSPDLGGYYGYTF.

The gene calls are TRBV3-1 (or the pseudogene TRBV3-2) and TRBJ2-7; 11 nucleotides match TRBD1. The CDR3 totals 14 residues. Germline V gene lookup returns CDR1 LGHDT and CDR2 YNNKEL (reference sequence). Trimming cost V 5 bases and J 6 bases; bases outside gene matches: 6. CDR3 loop: CASSDAGTGGEQYF. DNA of the CDR3: TGTGCCAGCAGCGACGCCGGGACAGGGGGCGAGCAGTACTTC.

The V gene is TRBV28, the J gene TRBJ2-5; D is undetermined. The CDR3 runs 10 residues. CDR1 is MDHEN, CDR2 SYDVKM, per germline. Trimming shortened V by 8 bases and J by 0 bases, and 1 base separated the two germline ends. The CDR3, as DNA: TGTGCCAGCTACCAAGAGACCCAGTACTTC. This encodes CASYQETQYF.

J is TRBJ1-1 and V is TRBV19; D gene uncertain. The V gene lost 3 bases and the J gene lost 1 base, with 15 bases spanning the gap. Germline V gene sequence: CDR1 LNHDA, CDR2 SQIVND (reference sequence). The CDR3 spans 16 residues. CDR3 protein: CASSIWGGLQNTEAFF. The DNA for the CDR3 is TGTGCCAGTAGTATTTGGGGTGGGCTGCAGAACACTGAAGCTTTCTTT.

This rearrangement joins TRBV28 to TRBJ1-2, with no clear D. Germline lookup yields CDR1 MDHEN and CDR2 SYDVKM. V was shortened by 5 bases and J by 7 bases, with 14 bases between the two germline ends. CDR3 length: 13 residues. This CDR3 reads CASSPGPRVGYTF. CDR3 DNA sequence: TGTGCCAGCAGTCCCGGTCCGAGGGTTGGCTACACCTTC.

The chain links TRBV24-1 to TRBJ2-1; 7 bases are shared with TRBD1. This CDR3 has 14 residues. The V and J ends lost 2 bases and 6 bases, in that order; junction bases with no gene match: 3. Germline assignment: CDR1 KGHDR and CDR2 SFDVKD. CDR3 region: CATSDSYRGNEQFF. For the CDR3, the DNA is TGTGCCACCAGTGATTCATACAGGGGCAATGAGCAGTTCTTC.

This chain joins TRBV6-6 and TRBJ2-2; 9 bases line up with TRBD1. The CDR3 spans 15 residues. CDR1 and CDR2 (germline): MNHNY, SVGAGI (reference sequence). Trimming removed 5 bases from V and 7 bases from J; junction bases left unmatched: 8. The CDR3 bases are TGTGCCAGCAGTGACCGGGACAGGGTGAGCGGGGAGCTGTTTTTT. Translation gives CASSDRDRVSGELFF.

The genes are TRBV5-6 and TRBJ1-6; D call uncertain. Germline loops: CDR1 SGHDT, CDR2 YYEEEE. V lost 4 bases, J lost 3 bases, and 8 bases lay in between. This CDR3 is built from 14 residues. The CDR3 region is CASSTGRYNSPLHF. CDR3 DNA sequence: TGTGCCAGCAGCACCGGGCGCTATAATTCACCCCTCCACTTT.